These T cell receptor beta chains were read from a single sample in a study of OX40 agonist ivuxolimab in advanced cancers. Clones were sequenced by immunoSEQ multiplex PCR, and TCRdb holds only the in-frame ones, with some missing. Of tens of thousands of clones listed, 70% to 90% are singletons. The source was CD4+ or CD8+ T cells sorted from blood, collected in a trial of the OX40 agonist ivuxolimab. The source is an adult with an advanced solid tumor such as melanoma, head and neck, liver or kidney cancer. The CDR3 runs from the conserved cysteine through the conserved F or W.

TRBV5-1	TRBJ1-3	CASSWWTDGNTIYF
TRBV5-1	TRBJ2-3	CASSLADRSTDTQYF
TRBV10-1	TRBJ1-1	CASSESDTEAFF
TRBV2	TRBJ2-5	CASSWARETQYF
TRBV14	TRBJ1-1	CASSLIPGTEAFF
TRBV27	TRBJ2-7	CASSFQGGGQYF
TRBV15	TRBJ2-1	CATGPESRSSYNEQFF
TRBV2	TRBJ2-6	CASSSFQFSGANVLTF
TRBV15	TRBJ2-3	CATSSGDWADTQYF
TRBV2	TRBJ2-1	CASKVNEQFF
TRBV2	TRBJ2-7	CASSDQGFEQYF
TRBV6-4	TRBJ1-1	CASSDVSPEAFF
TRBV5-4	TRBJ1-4	CASSRRGEKLFF
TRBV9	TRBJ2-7	CASSVGDRGAYEQYF
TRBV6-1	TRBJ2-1	CASSDPAQARSYNEQFF
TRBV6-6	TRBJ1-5	CASRGLGQGDQPQHF
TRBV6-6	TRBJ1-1	CASESLPSGAFF
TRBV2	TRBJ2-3	CASSEKGRTDTQYF
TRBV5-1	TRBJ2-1	CASSLGTSGSSYNEQFF
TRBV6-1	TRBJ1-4	CASSTGVGGEKLFF
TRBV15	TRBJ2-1	CATSRRASSRGNEQFF
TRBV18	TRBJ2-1	CASSPGRVAYNEQFF
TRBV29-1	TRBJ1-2	CSVGSQTYGYTF
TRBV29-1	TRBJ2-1	CSVGVLASPYNEQFF
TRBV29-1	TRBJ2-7	CSVAGGTYEQYF
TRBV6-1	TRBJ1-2	CASSEGRGLSYGYTF
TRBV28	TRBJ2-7	CASSPWTGGRLRSSYEQYF
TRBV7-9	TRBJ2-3	CASSPWGGDTQYF
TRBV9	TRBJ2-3	CASSVVAGTDTQYF
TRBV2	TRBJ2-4	CASSEALTGSYF
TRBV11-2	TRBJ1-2	CASSQTGGGYTF
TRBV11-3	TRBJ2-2	CASSPRQGAGELFF
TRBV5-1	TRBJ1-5	CASSLSGEQPQHF
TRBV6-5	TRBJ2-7	CASSATGVPYEQYF
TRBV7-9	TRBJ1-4	CASSLARGTYEKLFF
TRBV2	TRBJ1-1	CASSVEGMNTEAFF
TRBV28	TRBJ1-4	CASRSGGREKLFF
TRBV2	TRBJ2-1	CASSNRGYNEQFF
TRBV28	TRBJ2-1	CASSLGGGRTSGNEQFF
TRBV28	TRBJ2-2	CASSRPSGVGGELFF
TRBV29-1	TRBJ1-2	CSVTEANYGYTF
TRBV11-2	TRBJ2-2	CAVKGGMTNANTGELFF
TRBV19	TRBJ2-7	CASSARTFSYEQYF
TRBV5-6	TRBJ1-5	CASSPGQKNQPQHF
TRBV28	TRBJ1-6	CASSLILSRNSPLHF